This TCR beta chain was identified during a study of spatial heterogeneity in lung cancer. About the research overall: Detection of beta-chain sequences consistently exceeded that of alpha-chain sequences. Findings and limits, study-wide: Expanded alpha and beta TCR counts within tumors tracked tumor mutation counts.

Individually, TCR cDNA molecules were each labelled with a unique molecular identifier. TCRdb ran MiXCR on the 5' RACE reads and lists one entry per CDR3 protein. The table records some 96,000 distinct CDR3 sequences, 4.4% of them present only once. This CDR3 is built from 14 residues. V trimming: 2 bases; J trimming: 5 bases; junction bases outside the gene matches: 2. In germline, CDR1 is MNHNS, CDR2 SASEGT. In this sample, this clonotype turned up many times. The antigen remains unidentified. Noted time point: sample taken at primary tumor resection. This TCR came from a male donor with early-stage non-small cell lung cancer. Sequenced here: lung tumor tissue, sampled at surgery. The V gene is TRBV6-1, the J gene TRBJ2-1; 8 bases map to TRBD2. The DNA for the CDR3 is TGTGCCAGCAGTGAAATAGCGGGAAACAATGAGCAGTTCTTC. Protein: CASSEIAGNNEQFF.